This paragraph reports one T cell receptor beta chain. Its antigen is currently not known. Within one base of it there is no much larger clone, and no base qualities were kept. Germline trimming: 4 bases from V, 4 bases from J; junction bases outside gene matches: 13. The CDR3 runs 19 residues from the cysteine to the phenylalanine. The kept DNA is CDR3 alone, 57 bases in frame from the first base. The germline V gene yields MGHRA for CDR1 and YSYEKL for CDR2. The source of the sample is a study of technical replicates of blood from several donors (dated by TCRdb to about 2017). The method was the immunoSEQ multiplex PCR assay. TCRdb took over this immuneACCESS table, retaining in-frame rearrangements with V and J assigned. Such tables are incomplete; in checked studies, under half of the missing clones stem from an unresolved V gene, and the remainder is unexplained. This sample gives more than 70,000 clones in total; 93% of them show up just once. Less than 0.3% of the sample goes to the ten largest clones.

In this chain, TRBV4-1 is recombined with TRBJ2-1; TRBD2 matches 13 bases in the middle. The sample consisted of T cells isolated from PBMCs. The sequence was obtained from a human donor in good health. The DNA reads as follows: TGCGCCAGCAGCCCGAGGACTAGCGGGGGCCTCGGGGATTACAATGAGCAGTTCTTC. This sequence encodes CASSPRTSGGLGDYNEQFF.